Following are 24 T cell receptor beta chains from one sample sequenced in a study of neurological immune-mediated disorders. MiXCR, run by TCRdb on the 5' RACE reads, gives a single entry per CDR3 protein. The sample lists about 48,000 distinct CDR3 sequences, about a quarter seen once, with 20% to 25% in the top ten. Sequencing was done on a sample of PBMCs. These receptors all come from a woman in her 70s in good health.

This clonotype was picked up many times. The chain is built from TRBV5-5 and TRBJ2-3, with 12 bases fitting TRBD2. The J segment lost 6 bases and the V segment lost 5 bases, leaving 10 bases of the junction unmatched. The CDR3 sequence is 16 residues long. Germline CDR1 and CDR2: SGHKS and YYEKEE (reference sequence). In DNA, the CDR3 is TGTGCCAGCAGTCACGAGACTAGCGGGAGTTCGGATACGCAGTATTTT. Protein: CASSHETSGSSDTQYF.

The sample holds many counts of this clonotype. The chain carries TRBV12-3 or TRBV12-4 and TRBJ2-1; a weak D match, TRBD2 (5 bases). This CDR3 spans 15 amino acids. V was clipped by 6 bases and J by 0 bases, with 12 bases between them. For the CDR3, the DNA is TGTGCCAGCAGCGTAGCCAGCGGCTCCTACAATGAGCAGTTCTTC. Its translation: CASSVASGSYNEQFF.

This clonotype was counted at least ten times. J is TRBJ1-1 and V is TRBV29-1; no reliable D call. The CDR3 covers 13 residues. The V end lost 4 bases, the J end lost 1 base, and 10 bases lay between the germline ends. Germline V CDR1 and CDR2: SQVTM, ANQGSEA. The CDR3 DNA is TGCAGCGTTGCTCGACACCCGAACACTGAAGCTTTCTTT. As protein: CSVARHPNTEAFF.

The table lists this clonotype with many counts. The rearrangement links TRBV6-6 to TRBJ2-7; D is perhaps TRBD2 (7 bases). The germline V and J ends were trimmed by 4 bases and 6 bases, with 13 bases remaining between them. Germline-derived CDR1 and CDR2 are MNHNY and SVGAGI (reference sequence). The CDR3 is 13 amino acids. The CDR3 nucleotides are TGTGCCAGCAGTTTCACGGGGGGCGGCGAGCAGTACTTC. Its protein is CASSFTGGGEQYF.

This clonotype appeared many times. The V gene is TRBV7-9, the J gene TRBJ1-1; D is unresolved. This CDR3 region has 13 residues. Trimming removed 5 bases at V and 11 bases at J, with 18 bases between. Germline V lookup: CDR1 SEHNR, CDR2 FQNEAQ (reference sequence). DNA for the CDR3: TGTGCCAGCAGCCCGGGAAGTCGGCGAATGGCTTTCTTT. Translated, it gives CASSPGSRRMAFF.

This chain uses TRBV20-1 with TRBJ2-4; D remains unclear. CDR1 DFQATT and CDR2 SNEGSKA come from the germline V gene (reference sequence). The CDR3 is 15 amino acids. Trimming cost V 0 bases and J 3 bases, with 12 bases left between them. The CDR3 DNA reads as TGCAGTGCTAGAGAATTTGGGCTGGTCAAAAACATTCAGTACTTC. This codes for CSAREFGLVKNIQYF.

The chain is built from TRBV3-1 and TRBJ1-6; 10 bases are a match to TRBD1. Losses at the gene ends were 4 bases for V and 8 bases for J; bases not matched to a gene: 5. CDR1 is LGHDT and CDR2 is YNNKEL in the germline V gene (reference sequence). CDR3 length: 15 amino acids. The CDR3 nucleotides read TGTGCCAGCAGCCCCAGGACAGGGGGAGATTCACCCCTCCACTTT. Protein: CASSPRTGGDSPLHF.

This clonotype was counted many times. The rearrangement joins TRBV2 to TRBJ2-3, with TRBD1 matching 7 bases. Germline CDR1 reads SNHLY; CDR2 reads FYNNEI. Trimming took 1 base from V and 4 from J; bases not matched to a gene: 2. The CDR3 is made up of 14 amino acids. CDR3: CASSEDRGPDTQYF. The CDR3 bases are TGTGCCAGCAGTGAAGACAGGGGTCCAGATACGCAGTATTTT.

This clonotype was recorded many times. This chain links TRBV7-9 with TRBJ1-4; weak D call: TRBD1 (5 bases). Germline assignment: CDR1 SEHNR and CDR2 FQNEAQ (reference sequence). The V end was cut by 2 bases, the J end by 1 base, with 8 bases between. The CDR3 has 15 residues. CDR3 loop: CASSLSGVTNEKLFF. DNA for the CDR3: TGTGCCAGCAGCTTATCGGGGGTAACTAATGAAAAACTGTTTTTT.

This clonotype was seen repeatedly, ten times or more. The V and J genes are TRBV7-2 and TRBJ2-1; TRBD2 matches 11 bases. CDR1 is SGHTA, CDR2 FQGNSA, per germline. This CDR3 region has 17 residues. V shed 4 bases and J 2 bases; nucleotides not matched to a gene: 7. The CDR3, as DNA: TGTGCCAGCAGCTACAGACTAGCGGGATCCGCCTACAATGAGCAGTTCTTC. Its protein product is CASSYRLAGSAYNEQFF.

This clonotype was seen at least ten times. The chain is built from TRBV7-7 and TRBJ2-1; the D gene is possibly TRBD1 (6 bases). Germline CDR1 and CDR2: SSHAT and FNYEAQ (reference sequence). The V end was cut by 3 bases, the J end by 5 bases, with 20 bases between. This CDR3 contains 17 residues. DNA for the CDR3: TGTGCCAGCAGCTTGGGTCTTGGGGGCTCCCCGGACAATGAGCAGTTCTTC. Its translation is CASSLGLGGSPDNEQFF.

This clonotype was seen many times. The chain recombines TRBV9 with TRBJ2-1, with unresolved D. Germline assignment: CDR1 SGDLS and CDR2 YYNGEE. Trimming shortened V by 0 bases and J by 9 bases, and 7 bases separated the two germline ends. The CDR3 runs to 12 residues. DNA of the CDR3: TGTGCCAGCAGCGTAGCTGGCCTTGAGCAGTTCTTC. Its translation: CASSVAGLEQFF.

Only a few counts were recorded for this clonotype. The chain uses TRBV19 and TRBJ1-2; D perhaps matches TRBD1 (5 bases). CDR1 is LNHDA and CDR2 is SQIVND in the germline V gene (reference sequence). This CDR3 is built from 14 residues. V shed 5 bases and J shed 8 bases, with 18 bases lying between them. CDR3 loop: CASSPRGRVDGYTF. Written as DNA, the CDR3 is TGTGCCAGTAGTCCCCGAGGCAGGGTGGACGGCTACACCTTC.

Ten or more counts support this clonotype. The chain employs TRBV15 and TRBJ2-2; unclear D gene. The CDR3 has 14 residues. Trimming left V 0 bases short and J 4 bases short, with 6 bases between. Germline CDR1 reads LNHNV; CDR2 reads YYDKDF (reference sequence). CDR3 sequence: CATSRDGITGELFF. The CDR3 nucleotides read TGTGCCACCAGCAGAGATGGGATCACCGGGGAGCTGTTTTTT.

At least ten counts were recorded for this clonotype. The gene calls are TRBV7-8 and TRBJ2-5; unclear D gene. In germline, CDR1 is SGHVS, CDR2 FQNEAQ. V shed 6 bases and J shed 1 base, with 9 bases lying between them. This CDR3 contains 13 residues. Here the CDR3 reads CASSRQVQETQYF. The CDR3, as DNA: TGTGCCAGCAGTCGACAAGTCCAAGAGACCCAGTACTTC.

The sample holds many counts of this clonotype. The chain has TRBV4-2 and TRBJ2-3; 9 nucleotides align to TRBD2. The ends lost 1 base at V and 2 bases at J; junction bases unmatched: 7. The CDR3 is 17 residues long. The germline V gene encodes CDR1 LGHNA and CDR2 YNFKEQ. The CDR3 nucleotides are TGTGCCAGCAGCCAAGCCGGCGGGAGGGCTCCCACAGATACGCAGTATTTT. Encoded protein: CASSQAGGRAPTDTQYF.

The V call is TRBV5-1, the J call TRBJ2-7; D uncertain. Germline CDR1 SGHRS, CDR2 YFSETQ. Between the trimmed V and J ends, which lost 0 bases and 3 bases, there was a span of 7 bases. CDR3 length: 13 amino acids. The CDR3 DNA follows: TGCGCCAGCAGCTTGGTCCCGATCTACGAGCAGTACTTC. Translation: CASSLVPIYEQYF.

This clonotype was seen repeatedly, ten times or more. Here the CDR3 DNA reads TGTGCCAGCAGCTTAGGGGGGTTTGGCCTAGCGGGGCTTCGCGATACGCAGTATTTT. This codes for CASSLGGFGLAGLRDTQYF. The chain carries TRBV7-8 and TRBJ2-3; 9 bases map to TRBD2. Germline V CDR1 and CDR2: SGHVS, FQNEAQ. The CDR3 extends over 19 amino acids. V shed 1 base, J shed 6 bases, and the junction held 17 bases outside the gene matches.

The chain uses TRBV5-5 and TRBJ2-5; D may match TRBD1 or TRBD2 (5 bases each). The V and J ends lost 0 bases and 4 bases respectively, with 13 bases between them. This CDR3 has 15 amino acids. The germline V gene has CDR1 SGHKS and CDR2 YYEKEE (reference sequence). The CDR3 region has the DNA TGTGCCAGCAGCTTGGATCGCAGGGCGGGAGAGACCCAGTACTTC. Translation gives CASSLDRRAGETQYF.

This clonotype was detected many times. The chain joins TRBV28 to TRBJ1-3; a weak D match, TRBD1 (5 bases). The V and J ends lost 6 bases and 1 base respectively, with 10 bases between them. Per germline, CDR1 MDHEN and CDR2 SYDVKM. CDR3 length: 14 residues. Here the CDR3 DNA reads TGTGCCAGCAGCCCCCGGGGGTCTGGAAACACCATATATTTT. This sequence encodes CASSPRGSGNTIYF.

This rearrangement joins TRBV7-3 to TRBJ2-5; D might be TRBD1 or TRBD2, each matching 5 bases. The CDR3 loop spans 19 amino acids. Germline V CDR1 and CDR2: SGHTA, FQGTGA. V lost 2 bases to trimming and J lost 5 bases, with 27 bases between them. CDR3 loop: CASSLYPTSEWGRGETQYF. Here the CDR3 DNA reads TGTGCCAGCAGCTTATACCCCACGTCGGAATGGGGGAGAGGGGAGACCCAGTACTTC.

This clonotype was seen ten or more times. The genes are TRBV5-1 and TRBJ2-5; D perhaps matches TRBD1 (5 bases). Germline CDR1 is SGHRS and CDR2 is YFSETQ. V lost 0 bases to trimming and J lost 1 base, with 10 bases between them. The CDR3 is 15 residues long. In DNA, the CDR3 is TGCGCCAGCAGCTTGGTCAGGGTCCTCCAAGAGACCCAGTACTTC. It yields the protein CASSLVRVLQETQYF.

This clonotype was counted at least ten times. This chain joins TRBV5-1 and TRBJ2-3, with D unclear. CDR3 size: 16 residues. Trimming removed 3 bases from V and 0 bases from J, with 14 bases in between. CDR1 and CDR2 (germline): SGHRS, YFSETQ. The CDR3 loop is CASSWRPDTSTDTQYF. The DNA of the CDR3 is TGCGCCAGCAGCTGGCGTCCAGACACTAGCACAGATACGCAGTATTTT.

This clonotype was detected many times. The CDR3: CSALTSGPPGNEQFF. The CDR3 region has the DNA TGCAGTGCTCTGACTAGCGGCCCTCCGGGCAATGAGCAGTTCTTC. The chain has TRBV20-1 and TRBJ2-1, with 9 bases fitting TRBD2. The CDR3 loop spans 15 amino acids. Germline V gene data show CDR1 as DFQATT and CDR2 as SNEGSKA (reference sequence). Trimming removed 5 bases from V and 6 bases from J; junction bases left unmatched: 11.